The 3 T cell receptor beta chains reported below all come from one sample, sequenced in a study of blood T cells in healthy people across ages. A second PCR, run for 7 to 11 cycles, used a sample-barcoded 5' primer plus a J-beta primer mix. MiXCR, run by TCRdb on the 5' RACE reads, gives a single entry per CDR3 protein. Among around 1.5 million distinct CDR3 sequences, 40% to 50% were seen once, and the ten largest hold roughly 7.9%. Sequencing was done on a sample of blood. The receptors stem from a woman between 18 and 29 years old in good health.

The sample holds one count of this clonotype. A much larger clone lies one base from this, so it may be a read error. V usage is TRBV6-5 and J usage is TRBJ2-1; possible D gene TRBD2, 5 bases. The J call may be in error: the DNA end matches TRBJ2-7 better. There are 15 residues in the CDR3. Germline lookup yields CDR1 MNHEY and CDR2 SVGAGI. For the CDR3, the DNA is TGTGCCAGCAGTTACTCGGGGAGCTCCTACAATGAGCAGTACTTC. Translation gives CASSYSGSSYNEQYF.

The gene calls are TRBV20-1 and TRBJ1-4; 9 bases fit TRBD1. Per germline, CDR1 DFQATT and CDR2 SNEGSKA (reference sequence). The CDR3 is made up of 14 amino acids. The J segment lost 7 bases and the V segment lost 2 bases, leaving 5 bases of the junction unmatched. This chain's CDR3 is CSARLGTGSEKLFF. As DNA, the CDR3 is TGCAGTGCTAGACTCGGGACAGGGTCTGAAAAACTGTTTTTT.

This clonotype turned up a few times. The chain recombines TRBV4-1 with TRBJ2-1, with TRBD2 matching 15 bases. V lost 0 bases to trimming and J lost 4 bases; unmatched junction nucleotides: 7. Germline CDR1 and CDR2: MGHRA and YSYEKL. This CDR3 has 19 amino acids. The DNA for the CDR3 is TGCGCCAGCAGCCAAGATCCTGGACTAGCGGGGGGGCAGTACAATGAGCAGTTCTTC. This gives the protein CASSQDPGLAGGQYNEQFF.